This T cell receptor beta chain comes out of a study of blood T cell repertoires in COVID-19 (dated by TCRdb to 2019 to 2021). Notes on the research overall: Samples covering the acute and convalescent phases of COVID-19 were provided by collaborators in the United States, Italy and Spain. The samples were drawn from two sources: the first 160 participants of the ongoing ImmuneRACE study, and 1,000 to 1,500 subjects contributed by 6 global collaborators. The dataset comprised deeply sampled blood TCRbeta repertoires from subjects exposed to, actively infected with, or recovered from COVID-19. Where available, HLA class I and class II types were obtained from metadata supplied by the sample provider rather than from assay-based typing. A freely available public database, intended as a resource for researchers studying the immune response to SARS-CoV-2, is where the repertoires were released. The material from the prospective study consisted of cDNA or gDNA derived from T cells, B-cell-depleted T cells, or PBMCs. Sample metadata almost always included a de-identified subject ID, COVID-19 status, age in years and sex. Beyond this particular receptor, the publication reports: The quantity of clinical and demographic metadata differed by source and by participant and was supplied without curation.

Measured from the cysteine to the phenylalanine, the CDR3 is 16 residues long. The kept DNA is CDR3 alone, 48 bases in frame from the first base. The germline V gene encodes CDR1 SGHDT and CDR2 YYEEEE. Trimming leaves V shorter by 3 bases and J shorter by 0 bases, with the junction holding 4 bases beyond the gene matches. One collaborating source in Seattle enrolled patients during active infection and followed them longitudinally through the course of disease. Collaborating institutions collected whole blood in K2EDTA tubes following their own protocols. Collaborator samples were shipped for TCRbeta analysis as frozen whole blood, isolated PBMCs, or DNA extracted from either sample type. TCRbeta CDR3 regions were amplified from genomic DNA using the immunoSEQ Assay, a bias-controlled multiplex PCR. As for the original processing: The number of nucleated cells in each sample was estimated from the amplification of reference gene primers within the assay. Sequence reads were collapsed and filtered to measure the absolute abundance of every unique TCRbeta CDR3 rearrangement. For each sample, productive Simpson clonality was calculated by taking the square root of Simpson's diversity index across productive rearrangements. In its TCRdb copy, this immuneACCESS table keeps in-frame sequences only and misses some clones. Where compared with another copy, unresolved V genes explain less than half of these, and the others have no known cause. V, J and clone size were drawn from that table, and D and trimming were deduced from the DNA. In this sample the table shows roughly 100,000 clones, less than 80% of which occur a single time. Clones ranked in the top ten supply about 6.3% of the sample.

For this clone: Its target antigen remains unknown. Within one base of it there is no much larger clone, and no base qualities were kept.

The source material was peripheral blood. In this chain, TRBV5-6 is recombined with TRBJ2-1; 9 bases in between match TRBD2. This sequence originates from a man older than 75 with COVID-19, enrolled during active disease. The nucleotide sequence is TGTGCCAGCAGCTGGAAAGCGGGGGGCTCCTACAATGAGCAGTTCTTC. Its product reads: CASSWKAGGSYNEQFF.